These 27 T cell receptor beta chains share one sample of origin, sequenced in a study of shared clonotypes between healthy human individuals. Data came from immunoSEQ multiplex PCR; TCRdb stores just in-frame clones and leaves some out. The repertoire includes a few million clones, about nine tenths of them detected once, and around 0.35% sits in the top ten. The material sequenced was naive CD4+ T cells from PBMCs. Subset indicated: CD45RA+ positively selected. The receptors here all came from a man aged 18-30 years in good health. Some clones in this sample may be carry-over from other donors' samples.

The chain uses TRBV10-2 and TRBJ2-7; the D gene is possibly TRBD2 (6 bases). The CDR3 contains 14 residues. V lost 8 bases and J lost 0, with 14 bases in between. CDR1 and CDR2 from the germline V gene are WSHSY and SAAADI. The CDR3 spells CASHRDSSSYEQYF. CDR3 coding DNA: TGCGCCAGCCACCGGGACTCTAGCTCCTACGAGCAGTACTTC.

CDR3 sequence reads: CASSKDRGENQPQHF. In nucleotides, the CDR3 is TGTGCCAGCAGCAAAGACAGAGGGGAGAATCAGCCCCAGCATTTT. The chain couples TRBV2 to TRBJ1-5; perhaps TRBD1 as D (5 bases). The V and J ends lost 6 bases and 4 bases respectively, with 16 bases between them. This CDR3 spans 15 amino acids. Germline V gene data show CDR1 as SNHLY and CDR2 as FYNNEI. Drawing the rest from reference TRBV2 and TRBJ1-5, the complete variable domain is EPEVTQTPSHQVTQMGQEVILRCVPISNHLYFYWYRQILGQKVEFLVSFYNNEISEKSEIFDDQFSVERPDGSNFTLKIRSTKLEDSAMYFCASSKDRGENQPQHFGDGTRLSIL.

This chain connects TRBV9 to TRBJ1-1; unclear D gene. Trimming cost V 4 bases and J 0 bases, with 22 bases left between them. CDR1 and CDR2 (germline): SGDLS, YYNGEE. CDR3 length equals 18 residues. The chain's CDR3 is CASSPERLALGLNTEAFF. DNA of the CDR3: TGTGCCAGCAGCCCAGAGCGCTTGGCCCTGGGTTTGAACACTGAAGCTTTCTTT.

This chain links TRBV28 with TRBJ2-1, with TRBD1 matching 9 bases. Germline CDR1 MDHEN, CDR2 SYDVKM. Unmatched junction bases numbered 15, after V lost 6 bases and J lost 9 bases. The CDR3 is made up of 16 amino acids. CDR3 nucleotide sequence: TGTGCCAGCAGGCCCCCGGGACAGGGATTCACTAGTGAGCAGTTCTTC. Residues: CASRPPGQGFTSEQFF. Full variable domain (remainder filled in from reference TRBV28 and TRBJ2-1): DVKVTQSSRYLVKRTGEKVFLECVQDMDHENMFWYRQDPGLGLRLIYFSYDVKMKEKGDIPEGYSVSREKKERFSLILESASTNQTSMYLCASRPPGQGFTSEQFFGPGTRLTVL.

This rearrangement joins TRBV6-1 to TRBJ2-2, with D hard to call. Germline V lookup: CDR1 MNHNS, CDR2 SASEGT. V was shortened by 7 bases and J by 7 bases, with 13 bases between the two germline ends. The CDR3 length is 13 residues. Here the CDR3 reads CASNFGHDGELFF. In nucleotides, the CDR3 is TGTGCCAGCAATTTCGGGCATGACGGGGAGCTGTTTTTT.

Concerning this clone: In the same sample, other DNA sequences code for this CDR3. The V gene is TRBV28, the J gene TRBJ2-7; TRBD2 aligns across 9 bases. This CDR3 is 14 amino acids long. Losses at the gene ends were 2 bases for V and 3 bases for J; bases not matched to a gene: 2. The germline V gene has CDR1 MDHEN and CDR2 SYDVKM. CDR3: CASSLVAGVYEQYF. The CDR3, as DNA: TGTGCCAGCAGTTTAGTAGCGGGAGTCTACGAGCAGTACTTC.

This chain links TRBV5-1 with TRBJ2-2; 9 bases match TRBD2. Unmatched junction bases numbered 5, after V lost 4 bases and J lost 4 bases. The CDR3 loop spans 15 amino acids. Germline assignment: CDR1 SGHRS and CDR2 YFSETQ. The CDR3 bases are TGCGCCAGCAGCACCAGGACTAGCGCCACCGGGGAGCTGTTTTTT. This sequence encodes CASSTRTSATGELFF.

The chain employs TRBV5-1 and TRBJ1-5; D gene uncertain. Trimming removed 1 base from V and 0 bases from J, with 5 bases in between. CDR1 is SGHRS and CDR2 is YFSETQ in the germline V gene. The CDR3 extends over 14 amino acids. This chain's CDR3 is CASSLSSSNQPQHF. DNA for the CDR3: TGCGCCAGCAGCTTGTCTAGTAGCAATCAGCCCCAGCATTTT.

This sequence joins TRBV14 and TRBJ1-2; D remains unclear. The germline gives CDR1 SGHDN, CDR2 FVKESK. Trimming took off 4 bases at V and 7 bases at J, with 16 bases between the two ends. The CDR3 consists of 14 residues. Here the CDR3 DNA reads TGTGCCAGCAGCCCGTTTCCTGGGGTGGGTGGCTACACCTTC. This encodes CASSPFPGVGGYTF.

The CDR3 DNA reads TGTGCCGGTCGACAGGGTACCTACAATGAGCAGTTCTTC. It encodes CAGRQGTYNEQFF. The chain uses TRBV7-2 and TRBJ2-1, with 7 bases aligning to TRBD1. Germline V lookup: CDR1 SGHTA, CDR2 FQGNSA. Losses at the gene ends were 11 bases for V and 2 bases for J; bases not matched to a gene: 6. The CDR3 is made up of 13 amino acids.

V usage is TRBV27 and J usage is TRBJ2-7, with a tentative D call TRBD2 (5 bases). Trimming cost V 3 bases and J 2 bases, with 29 bases left between them. Germline V lookup: CDR1 MNHEY, CDR2 SMNVEV (reference sequence). The CDR3 consists of 20 residues. This chain's CDR3 is CASSFPHAGRGRGTAYEQYF. In DNA form, the CDR3 reads TGTGCCAGCAGTTTCCCCCATGCGGGCCGGGGTCGGGGAACGGCCTACGAGCAGTACTTC.

A remark on this clone: Germline is not matched at one junction end, which may reflect a read error. The V and J genes are TRBV19 and TRBJ2-7; 11 nucleotides agree with TRBD1. The CDR3 totals 14 residues. Germline V lookup: CDR1 LNHDA, CDR2 SQIVND (reference sequence). The CDR3 sequence: CASSSGTGGWEQYF. The CDR3 DNA sequence: TGTGCCAGCAGTAGTGGGACAGGGGGATGGGAGCAGTACTTC. The complete variable domain, with remaining parts taken from reference TRBV19 and TRBJ2-7, reads DGGITQSPKYLFRKEGQNVTLSCEQNLNHDAMYWYRQDPGQGLRLIYYSQIVNDFQKGDIAEGYSVSREKKESFPLTVTSAQKNPTAFYLCASSSGTGGWEQYFGPGTRLTVT.

This clone was recorded only once. The CDR3 nucleotides read TGTGCCAGCAGCTCAGATAGTGGGGAGCTGTTTTTT. This codes for CASSSDSGELFF. This rearrangement joins TRBV11-3 to TRBJ2-2, with D unresolved. The germline CDR1 and CDR2 sequences are SGHNT and YENEEA. This CDR3 contains 12 residues. V lost 4 bases and J lost 8, with 8 bases in between.

The J gene is TRBJ1-5, the V gene TRBV5-1; no clear D. Trimming removed 3 bases from V and 7 bases from J, with 17 bases in between. Germline V lookup: CDR1 SGHRS, CDR2 YFSETQ. The CDR3 runs to 15 residues. As DNA, the CDR3 is TGCGCCAGCAGCTGGGATGACGGCAGCGCGCAGCCCCAGCATTTT. It is translated as CASSWDDGSAQPQHF.

The CDR3 loop is CASISGVSYNEQFF. The CDR3 DNA reads TGTGCCAGCATCTCAGGGGTTTCCTACAATGAGCAGTTCTTC. This chain links TRBV6-6 with TRBJ2-1; possible D gene TRBD1, 6 bases. This CDR3 is 14 amino acids long. V was shortened by 7 bases and J by 1 base, with 11 bases between the two germline ends. Germline CDR1 reads MNHNY; CDR2 reads SVGAGI (reference sequence).

The rearrangement joins TRBV6-4 to TRBJ2-2, with no clear D. This CDR3 region has 16 residues. From germline, CDR1 is MRHNA and CDR2 SNTAGT. Trimming removed 8 bases from V and 4 bases from J, with 20 bases in between. The CDR3 DNA is TGTGCCAGCTCCTTATTCTCGAGCCTTGGCACCGGGGAGCTGTTTTTT. This sequence encodes CASSLFSSLGTGELFF.

CDR3 region: CASTHGEYYGYTF. DNA for the CDR3: TGTGCCAGCACTCACGGGGAATACTATGGCTACACCTTC. V and J are TRBV6-1 and TRBJ1-2, with D unresolved. V was shortened by 7 bases and J by 3 bases, with 12 bases between the two germline ends. The CDR3 runs 13 residues. Germline CDR1 reads MNHNS; CDR2 reads SASEGT.

The chain recombines TRBV7-2 with TRBJ2-5; D uncertain. The germline V gene encodes CDR1 SGHTA and CDR2 FQGNSA. The ends were cut back, 3 bases at V and 9 bases at J, with 17 bases in the middle. The CDR3 is 14 amino acids. CDR3 sequence: CASSFKRTDLAQYF. The DNA of the CDR3 is TGTGCCAGCAGCTTCAAAAGGACGGATCTGGCCCAGTACTTC.

CDR3 protein: CASSQDSVRFF. The CDR3 coding sequence is TGTGCCAGCAGCCAGGACTCCGTCAGGTTCTTC. The chain recombines TRBV4-2 with TRBJ2-1, with TRBD2 as a possible D gene (5 bases). Germline values: CDR1 LGHNA, CDR2 YNFKEQ. V dropped 3 bases and J dropped 15 bases, with 12 bases sitting between them. The CDR3 totals 11 residues.

The J gene is TRBJ2-2, the V gene TRBV9, with D possibly matching TRBD2 (6 bases). V was shortened by 2 bases and J by 5 bases, with 10 bases between the two germline ends. The CDR3 runs to 14 residues. Germline V gives CDR1 SGDLS, CDR2 YYNGEE. CDR3 sequence (DNA): TGTGCCAGCAGCGTTCTAGCGCCTACCGGGGAGCTGTTTTTT. This codes for CASSVLAPTGELFF. The variable domain in full, completed from reference TRBV9 and TRBJ2-2, reads DSGVTQTPKHLITATGQRVTLRCSPRSGDLSVYWYQQSLDQGLQFLIQYYNGEERAKGNILERFSAQQFPDLHSELNLSSLELGDSALYFCASSVLAPTGELFFGEGSRLTVL.

V is TRBV28 and J is TRBJ2-7; 10 bases agree with TRBD2. Unmatched junction bases numbered 14, after V lost 2 bases and J lost 7 bases. The CDR3 consists of 17 residues. In germline, CDR1 is MDHEN, CDR2 SYDVKM. The CDR3 sequence: CASSLKARLAGAVEQYF. The CDR3 DNA reads TGTGCCAGCAGTTTAAAGGCGCGGCTAGCGGGAGCAGTGGAGCAGTACTTC.

The gene calls are TRBV28 and TRBJ1-1; possibly TRBD1 for D (6 bases). CDR3 length equals 12 residues. Germline V gene sequence: CDR1 MDHEN, CDR2 SYDVKM. V was shortened by 6 bases and J by 6 bases, with 11 bases between the two germline ends. The CDR3: CASRSGDAEAFF. For the CDR3, the DNA is TGTGCCAGCAGATCAGGGGACGCTGAAGCTTTCTTT.

The CDR3 nucleotides read TGTGCCAGCAGCCGGGGACTAGCGGGAAACAATGAGCAGTTCTTC. This translates into CASSRGLAGNNEQFF. This chain joins TRBV6-1 and TRBJ2-1; 13 bases match TRBD2. CDR1 is MNHNS and CDR2 is SASEGT in the germline V gene. This CDR3 comprises 15 residues. Germline trimming cut 6 bases from V and 5 bases from J; bases unmatched to any gene: 4.

In DNA form, the CDR3 reads TGTGCCACCCAAGGCGGGAGGTTGTACAATGAGCAGTTCTTC. It codes for CATQGGRLYNEQFF. The chain carries TRBV15 and TRBJ2-1, with 8 bases identical to TRBD2. Trimming took 8 bases from V and 4 from J; bases not matched to a gene: 7. The CDR3 loop spans 14 amino acids. Germline V gene data show CDR1 as LNHNV and CDR2 as YYDKDF (reference sequence).

This clone appeared once. This chain joins TRBV5-1 and TRBJ2-7; 9 bases align to TRBD1. Unmatched junction bases numbered 15, after V lost 4 bases and J lost 4 bases. The CDR3 consists of 17 residues. Per germline, CDR1 SGHRS and CDR2 YFSETQ. The CDR3 is CASSKPGQGVGSYEQYF. For the CDR3, the DNA is TGCGCCAGCAGCAAACCGGGACAGGGAGTCGGAAGTTACGAGCAGTACTTC.

The chain is built from TRBV4-1 and TRBJ2-5, with TRBD2 matching 11 bases. This CDR3 region has 16 residues. The germline V gene has CDR1 MGHRA and CDR2 YSYEKL. Trimming cost V 2 bases and J 7 bases; bases outside gene matches: 9. Here the CDR3 reads CASSQPTSGARWTQYF. The CDR3 coding sequence is TGCGCCAGCAGCCAACCGACTAGCGGGGCCCGGTGGACCCAGTACTTC.

The rearrangement uses TRBV28 and TRBJ2-5; tentatively, D is TRBD1 (6 bases). Germline-derived CDR1 and CDR2 are MDHEN and SYDVKM. The CDR3 runs 11 residues. The ends were cut back, 5 bases at V and 8 bases at J, with 9 bases in the middle. The CDR3 here is CASSDRRTQYF. The CDR3 nucleotides read TGTGCCAGCAGTGACAGGAGAACCCAGTACTTC. Filled out from reference TRBV28 and TRBJ2-5, the complete variable domain reads DVKVTQSSRYLVKRTGEKVFLECVQDMDHENMFWYRQDPGLGLRLIYFSYDVKMKEKGDIPEGYSVSREKKERFSLILESASTNQTSMYLCASSDRRTQYFGPGTRLLVL.